This T cell receptor beta chain derives from a study of T cells in Graves' hyperthyroidism and ophthalmopathy. This clonotype was seen a handful of times. Hyperthyroidism, newly diagnosed and lasting under 2 months, affected patients aged 18 to 65. Not enrolled were patients with uncontrolled infection, other autoimmune disease, pregnancy or lactation. When hyperthyroidism was first diagnosed, the blood sample was taken, preceding any ophthalmopathy symptoms. This sample holds PBMCs from about 9.3 ml fresh peripheral blood. RNA transcripts provided the source from which TCR beta CDR3 regions were amplified. Primed by the HTBI set, a first-round RT-PCR was run on the TCR CDR3. TCRdb re-derived calls from the multiplex PCR reads in MiXCR, one entry per CDR3 protein. The table has some 270,000 distinct CDR3 sequences, 13% seen once; the top ten hold approximately 8.6%. Sequencing used blood. The receptor was isolated from a woman aged 25-40 years with Graves' hyperthyroidism that later progressed to Graves' ophthalmopathy.

Written as DNA, the CDR3 is TGTGCCAGCAGCCCCGGAACCTCGGGGACTGAAGCTTTCTTT. It encodes CASSPGTSGTEAFF. The genes are TRBV9 and TRBJ1-1; D gene ambiguous. CDR1 is SGDLS, CDR2 YYNGEE, per germline. This CDR3 has 14 amino acids. Trimming cost V 4 bases and J 5 bases, with 15 bases left between them.